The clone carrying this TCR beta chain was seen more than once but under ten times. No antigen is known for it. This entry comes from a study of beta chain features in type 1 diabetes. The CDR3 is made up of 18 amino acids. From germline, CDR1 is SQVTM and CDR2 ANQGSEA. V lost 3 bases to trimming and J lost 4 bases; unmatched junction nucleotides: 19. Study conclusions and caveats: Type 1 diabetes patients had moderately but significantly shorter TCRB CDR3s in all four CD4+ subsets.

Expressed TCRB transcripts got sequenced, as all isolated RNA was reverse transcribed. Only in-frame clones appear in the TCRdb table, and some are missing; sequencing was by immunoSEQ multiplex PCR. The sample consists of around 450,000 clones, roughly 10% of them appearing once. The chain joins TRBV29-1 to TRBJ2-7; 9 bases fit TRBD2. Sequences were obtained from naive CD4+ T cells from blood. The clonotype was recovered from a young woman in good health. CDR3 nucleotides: TGCAGCGTTGACGGTCAGGGAGTTAGCGGGGGTCCTACTTACGAGCAGTACGTC. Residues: CSVDGQGVSGGPTYEQYV.